One sample yielded the 9 T cell receptor beta chains listed below, sequenced in a study of control samples from healthy donors and cancer patients. Some clones are missing from TCRdb's copy, which holds only in-frame ones; the method was immunoSEQ multiplex PCR. The repertoire holds about 170,000 clones, with over 85% as singletons. Sequenced sample: blood. The receptor source for this set is an older woman in good health.

CDR3 sequence reads: CASSHWRSGGGQETQYF. The CDR3 region has the DNA TGTGCCAGCAGCCACTGGAGGAGCGGGGGGGGCCAAGAGACCCAGTACTTC. The chain couples TRBV14 to TRBJ2-5; 10 nucleotides agree with TRBD2. The CDR3 extends over 17 amino acids. V shed 3 bases, J shed 1 base, and the junction held 8 bases outside the gene matches. Germline V lookup: CDR1 SGHDN, CDR2 FVKESK.

The V and J genes are TRBV18 and TRBJ2-7, with 7 bases identical to TRBD1. Trimming cost V 3 bases and J 7 bases; bases outside gene matches: 9. Germline-derived CDR1 and CDR2 are KGHSH and LQKENI. This CDR3 comprises 14 residues. In nucleotides, the CDR3 is TGTGCCAGCTCACCCGGGACAGCCAGGGGGGAGCAGTACTTC. This translates into CASSPGTARGEQYF.

The genes are TRBV25-1 and TRBJ2-1, with 9 bases that match TRBD1. Germline V gene lookup returns CDR1 MGHDK and CDR2 SYGVNS. The ends lost 5 bases at V and 8 bases at J; junction bases unmatched: 7. The CDR3 loop spans 14 amino acids. The CDR3 sequence: CASSHGQGLHEQFF. The CDR3 DNA is TGTGCCAGCAGTCATGGACAGGGGTTGCATGAGCAGTTCTTC.

The genes are TRBV7-9 and TRBJ2-3, with 11 positions matching TRBD2. Germline CDR1 SEHNR, CDR2 FQNEAQ (reference sequence). The trim removed 5 bases at V and 2 bases at J, leaving 6 bases unmatched. The CDR3 loop spans 16 amino acids. The CDR3 region is CASSPGTSGTTDTQYF. The DNA for the CDR3 is TGTGCCAGCAGCCCCGGGACTAGCGGCACCACAGATACGCAGTATTTT.

The chain combines TRBV7-2 with TRBJ2-2; TRBD2 matches at 9 bases. Germline V gene lookup returns CDR1 SGHTA and CDR2 FQGNSA. The CDR3 covers 17 residues. Unmatched junction bases numbered 8, after V lost 5 bases and J lost 1 base. In DNA form, the CDR3 reads TGTGCCAGCAGCGCCCTCTCTAGCGGGGTGAACACCGGGGAGCTGTTTTTT. Translated, it gives CASSALSSGVNTGELFF.

This chain uses TRBV7-9 with TRBJ1-2; D might be TRBD1 (6 bases). V shed 8 bases and J shed 4 bases, with 17 bases lying between them. Per the germline V gene, CDR1 is SEHNR and CDR2 is FQNEAQ (reference sequence). This CDR3 contains 14 residues. The CDR3 region is CASGYRVDPYGYTF. CDR3 bases: TGTGCCAGCGGATACAGGGTCGACCCCTATGGCTACACCTTC.

The chain carries TRBV2 and TRBJ2-5; TRBD1 is a possible D gene (5 bases). The V end was cut by 4 bases, the J end by 1 base, with 10 bases between. CDR1 is SNHLY and CDR2 is FYNNEI in the germline V gene. The CDR3 has 14 residues. The CDR3 is CASSARQSQETQYF. CDR3 nucleotides: TGTGCCAGCAGTGCAAGACAGTCCCAAGAGACCCAGTACTTC.

The rearrangement links TRBV11-2 to TRBJ1-4, with D hard to call. The V and J ends lost 5 bases and 3 bases respectively, with 10 bases between them. This CDR3 has 14 amino acids. The V gene's germline CDR1 is SGHAT and CDR2 FQNNGV. The CDR3 DNA reads as TGTGCCAGCAGCCGCGGCGACGCTAATGAAAAACTGTTTTTT. Encoded protein: CASSRGDANEKLFF.

This clone has only one observation. This chain connects TRBV7-9 to TRBJ1-1, with D uncertain. Germline loops: CDR1 SEHNR, CDR2 FQNEAQ (reference sequence). This CDR3 comprises 14 residues. The V gene lost 3 bases and the J gene lost 0 bases, with 8 bases spanning the gap. CDR3 DNA: TGTGCCAGCAGCTTGGGAGAAGTGAACACTGAAGCTTTCTTT. It yields the protein CASSLGEVNTEAFF.